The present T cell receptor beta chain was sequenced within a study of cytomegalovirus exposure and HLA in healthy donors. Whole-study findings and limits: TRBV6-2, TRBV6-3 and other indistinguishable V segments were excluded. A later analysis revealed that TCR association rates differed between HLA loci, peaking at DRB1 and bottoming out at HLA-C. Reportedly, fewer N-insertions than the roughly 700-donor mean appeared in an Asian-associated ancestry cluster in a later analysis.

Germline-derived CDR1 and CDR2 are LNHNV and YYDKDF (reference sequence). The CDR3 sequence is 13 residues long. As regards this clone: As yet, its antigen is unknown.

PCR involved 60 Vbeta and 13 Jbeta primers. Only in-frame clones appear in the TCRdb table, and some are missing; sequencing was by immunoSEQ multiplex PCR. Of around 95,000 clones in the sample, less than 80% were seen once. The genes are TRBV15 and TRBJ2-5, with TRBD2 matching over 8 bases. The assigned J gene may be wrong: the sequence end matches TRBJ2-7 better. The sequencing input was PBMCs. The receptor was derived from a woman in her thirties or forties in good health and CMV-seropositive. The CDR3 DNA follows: TGTGCCACCCAAGGACTAGCCAACAACGAGCAGTACTTC. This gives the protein CATQGLANNEQYF.